Listed here are 2 T cell receptor beta chains from one sample, sequenced in a study of T-cell memory formation after mild COVID-19. Each CDR3 protein is one row after TCRdb ran MiXCR on the 5' RACE reads. The sample records 90,000 to 120,000 distinct CDR3 sequences, 8.5% to 14% being singletons. The material sequenced was PBMCs or a T cell subset sorted from them (not recorded which). The source of these receptors is a man between 18 and 35 years old who had mild COVID-19 (a few samples of this study predate the infection). Cell type and time point are not known.

Only a few counts were recorded for this clonotype. The V gene is TRBV7-8, the J gene TRBJ1-6, with D tentatively TRBD1 (5 bases). Germline CDR1 SGHVS, CDR2 FQNEAQ. V was trimmed by 4 bases and J by 7 bases, leaving 17 bases between them. CDR3 size: 16 residues. The CDR3 here is CASSSDAEGRNSPLHF. CDR3 nucleotide sequence: TGTGCCAGCAGCTCAGATGCAGAGGGGAGGAATTCACCCCTCCACTTT. Together with reference TRBV7-8 and TRBJ1-6, the CDR3 gives the full variable domain: GAGVSQSPRYKVAKRGQDVALRCDPISGHVSLFWYQQALGQGPEFLTYFQNEAQLDKSGLPSDRFFAERPEGSVSTLKIQRTQQEDSAVYLCASSSDAEGRNSPLHFGNGTRLTVT.

This clonotype was counted many times. The chain links TRBV7-6 to TRBJ2-1; a weak D match, TRBD1 (6 bases). V was trimmed by 0 bases and J by 5 bases, leaving 11 bases between them. This CDR3 comprises 15 residues. Per the germline V gene, CDR1 is SGHVS and CDR2 is FNYEAQ. The CDR3 nucleotides are TGTGCCAGCAGCTTAGCACAGGGTGCCAACAATGAGCAGTTCTTC. This translates into CASSLAQGANNEQFF.